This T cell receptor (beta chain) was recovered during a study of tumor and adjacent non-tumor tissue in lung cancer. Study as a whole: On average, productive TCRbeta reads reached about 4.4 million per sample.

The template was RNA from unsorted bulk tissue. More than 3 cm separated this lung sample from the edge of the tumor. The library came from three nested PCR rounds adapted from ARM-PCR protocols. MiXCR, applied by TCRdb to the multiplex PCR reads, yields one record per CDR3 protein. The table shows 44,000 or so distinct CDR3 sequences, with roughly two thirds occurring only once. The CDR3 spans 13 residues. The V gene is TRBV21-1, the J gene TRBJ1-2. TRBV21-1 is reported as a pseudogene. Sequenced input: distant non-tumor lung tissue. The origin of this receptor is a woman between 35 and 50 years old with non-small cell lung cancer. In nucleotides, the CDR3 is TGTGCCAGCAGCAAAGGCCAAGGCCACAGCTACACCTTC. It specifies CASSKGQGHSYTF.